Included here is one TCR beta chain sequence, with context. As yet, its antigen is unknown. Other DNA sequences in this specimen translate into the identical CDR3. It was CD45RO-negative cells, positively selected for CCR7, that made up naive CD8 cells, with terminally differentiated effector memory CD45RA+ cells excluded. The donor cohort consisted entirely of Caucasian adults residing in Nashville, Tennessee. This record belongs to a study of shared clonotypes between healthy human individuals. Regarding the study as a whole: An effect of sequencing depth on clonotype sharing among donors was expected. Larger richness was generally estimated for naive than memory subsets.

The CDR3 is made up of 15 amino acids. The V gene end was trimmed by 5 bases and the J gene end by 0 bases; junction bases not matched to a gene: 2. Germline V CDR1 and CDR2: SGHVS, FNYEAQ. Here immunoSEQ multiplex PCR was the method, and the copy in TCRdb shows in-frame clones only, minus some. The top ten clones hold about 0.25% of a sample with roughly 810,000 clones, about 96% of them seen once. The TCR sequence derives from a man aged 30-40 years in good health. The chain uses TRBV7-6 and TRBJ2-3; 10 bases match TRBD2. The sequenced material came from naive CD8+ T cells sorted from blood. CDR3 in DNA: TGTGCCAGCAGCCAACTAGCGGGAAGCACAGATACGCAGTATTTT. It translates to CASSQLAGSTDTQYF.